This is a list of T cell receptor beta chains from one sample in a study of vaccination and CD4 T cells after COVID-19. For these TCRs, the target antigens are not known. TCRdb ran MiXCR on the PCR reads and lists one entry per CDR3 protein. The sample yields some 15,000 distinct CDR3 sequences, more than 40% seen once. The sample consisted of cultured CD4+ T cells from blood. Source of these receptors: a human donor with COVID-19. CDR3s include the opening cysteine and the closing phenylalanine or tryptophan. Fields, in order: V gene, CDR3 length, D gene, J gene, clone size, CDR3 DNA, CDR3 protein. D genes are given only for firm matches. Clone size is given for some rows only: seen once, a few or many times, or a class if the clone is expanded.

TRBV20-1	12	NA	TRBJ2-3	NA	TGCAGTGCTGTGTTTGTCACAGATACGCAGTATTTT	CSAVFVTDTQYF
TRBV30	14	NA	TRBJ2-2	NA	TGTGCCTGGAGTCAGGGCGGGGTTGTCGGGGAGCTGTTTTTT	CAWSQGGVVGELFF
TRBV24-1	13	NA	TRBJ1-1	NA	TGTGCCACCAGTGATTTGGGCGGGTTTAGAGCTTTCTTT	CATSDLGGFRAFF
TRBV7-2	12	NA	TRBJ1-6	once	TGTGCCAGCAGCCAGTATAATTCATCCCTCCACTTT	CASSQYNSSLHF
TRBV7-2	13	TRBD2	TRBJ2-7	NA	TGTGCCAGCAGCTTTAGCGGGGGTTACGAGCAGTACTTC	CASSFSGGYEQYF
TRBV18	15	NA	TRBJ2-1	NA	TGTGCCAGCTCACTAGCTGCGGGGTCCTACAATGAGCAGTTCTTC	CASSLAAGSYNEQFF
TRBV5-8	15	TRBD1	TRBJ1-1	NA	TGTGCCAGCAGATGGACAGGGTCCATGAACACTGAAGCTTTCTTT	CASRWTGSMNTEAFF
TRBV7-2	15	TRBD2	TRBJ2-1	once	TGTGCCAGCAGCCCATCCCGGGGGGGCCTGGATGAGCAGTTCTTC	CASSPSRGGLDEQFF
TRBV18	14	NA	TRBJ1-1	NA	TGTGCCAGCTCAACGAGACAGACGAACACTGAAGCTTTCTTT	CASSTRQTNTEAFF
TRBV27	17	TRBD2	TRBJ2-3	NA	TGTGCCAGCAGTTCCCTTCCATCCCCTCTAGCGGGGGTAACGCAGTATTTT	CASSSLPSPLAGVTQYF
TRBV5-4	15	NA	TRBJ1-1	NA	TGTGCCAGCAGCTCAAACGGAGGCGGAAACACTGAAGCTTTCTTT	CASSSNGGGNTEAFF
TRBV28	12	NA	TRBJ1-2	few	TGTGCCAGCAGGCGGGACTTCTATGGCTACACCTTC	CASRRDFYGYTF
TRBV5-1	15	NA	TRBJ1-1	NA	TGCGCCAGCAGCTTGGATGAGGGAGGGAGCACTGAAGCTTTCTTT	CASSLDEGGSTEAFF
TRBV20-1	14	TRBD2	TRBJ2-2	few	TGCAGTGCTAGACCGGGGGGTCGGACCGGGGAGCTGTTTTTT	CSARPGGRTGELFF
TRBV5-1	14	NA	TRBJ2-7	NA	TGCGCCAGCAGGCGAGACAGATCGGAATACGAGCAGTACTTC	CASRRDRSEYEQYF
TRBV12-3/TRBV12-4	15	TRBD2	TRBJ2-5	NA	TGTGCCAGCAGTTTATTAGCGGGGGAACAAGAGACCCAGTACTTC	CASSLLAGEQETQYF
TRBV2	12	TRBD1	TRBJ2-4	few	TGTGCCAGCAGTACGGACAGGGGGGTTCAGTACTTC	CASSTDRGVQYF